These 24 T cell receptor beta chains share one sample of origin, sequenced in a study of cytomegalovirus exposure and HLA in healthy donors. The primer mix had 60 Vbeta and 13 Jbeta primers. Sequencing used immunoSEQ multiplex PCR; TCRdb keeps in-frame clones, though not all of them. Among 150,000 to 250,000 clones listed, 70% to 85% were seen once. Sequenced: PBMCs. The source is a boy younger than 10 in good health and CMV-seronegative.

This clone has only one observation. The V and J genes are TRBV6-5 and TRBJ1-4; 7 bases are shared with TRBD1. The CDR3 length is 14 residues. CDR1 and CDR2 from the germline V gene are MNHEY and SVGAGI. Trimming at V came to 6 bases and at J to 0 bases, leaving 1 base not matched to a gene. CDR3 loop: CASRGQATNEKLFF. The CDR3 bases are TGTGCCAGCAGAGGACAGGCAACTAATGAAAAACTGTTTTTT.

The J gene is TRBJ2-4, the V gene TRBV20-1; D might be TRBD1 (5 bases). Trimming took 3 bases from V and 6 from J, leaving 6 bases between them. This CDR3 has 11 residues. Germline V gene lookup returns CDR1 DFQATT and CDR2 SNEGSKA (reference sequence). The CDR3 region is CSASDRNIQYF. CDR3 nucleotides: TGCAGTGCTAGTGACAGAAACATTCAGTACTTC.

J is TRBJ2-7 and V is TRBV7-2; 9 nucleotides line up with TRBD1. The CDR3 length is 16 residues. Germline values: CDR1 SGHTA, CDR2 FQGNSA. Losses at the gene ends were 7 bases for V and 4 bases for J; bases not matched to a gene: 14. The CDR3 coding sequence is TGTGCCAGCACAAGGTCACCGGGACAGGGTTTGTACGAGCAGTACTTC. Protein sequence: CASTRSPGQGLYEQYF. Together with reference TRBV7-2 and TRBJ2-7, the CDR3 gives the full variable domain: GAGVSQSPSNKVTEKGKDVELRCDPISGHTALYWYRQSLGQGLEFLIYFQGNSAPDKSGLPSDRFSAERTGGSVSTLTIQRTQQEDSAVYLCASTRSPGQGLYEQYFGPGTRLTVT.

The rearrangement joins TRBV29-1 to TRBJ2-3; tentative D call: TRBD1 (6 bases). The V gene lost 7 bases and the J gene lost 3 bases, with 20 bases spanning the gap. This CDR3 is built from 15 residues. Germline V gene data show CDR1 as SQVTM and CDR2 as ANQGSEA. CDR3 in amino acids: CSALQGSTVTDTQYF. CDR3 coding DNA: TGCAGCGCCTTACAGGGATCCACGGTGACAGATACGCAGTATTTT.

This chain joins TRBV18 and TRBJ1-2; 7 bases fit TRBD1. Germline assignment: CDR1 KGHSH and CDR2 LQKENI. J gave up 3 bases and V 2 bases, and 6 bases lay outside the gene matches. This CDR3 is 15 amino acids long. Written as DNA, the CDR3 is TGTGCCAGCTCACCAATTGTCAGGGGGGACTATGGCTACACCTTC. It codes for CASSPIVRGDYGYTF.

This clone occurred once. The rearrangement uses TRBV7-9 and TRBJ1-2; TRBD1 matches 8 bases. The trim removed 5 bases at V and 6 bases at J, leaving 5 bases unmatched. The germline V gene has CDR1 SEHNR and CDR2 FQNEAQ (reference sequence). This CDR3 has 13 amino acids. The CDR3 DNA reads TGTGCCAGCAGCCACGGACAGGGAGATGGCTACACCTTC. Residues: CASSHGQGDGYTF.

The rearrangement uses TRBV18 and TRBJ1-1; D is unclear. Germline CDR1 and CDR2: KGHSH and LQKENI. Trimming shortened V by 4 bases and J by 6 bases, and 12 bases separated the two germline ends. This CDR3 has 13 residues. DNA for the CDR3: TGTGCCAGCTCACGAGAAGTGTTGGCTGAAGCTTTCTTT. Translating gives CASSREVLAEAFF.

The V and J genes are TRBV19 and TRBJ1-1; 7 nucleotides agree with TRBD1. With 7 bases clipped from V and 1 base from J, the junction kept 9 bases outside the gene matches. CDR1 and CDR2 from the germline V gene are LNHDA and SQIVND (reference sequence). The CDR3 has 15 amino acids. CDR3 in DNA: TGTGCCAGTAAGATTAGGAGGGGGCCGAACACTGAAGCTTTCTTT. It yields the protein CASKIRRGPNTEAFF.

The genes are TRBV4-1 and TRBJ2-5; TRBD1 might be the D (6 bases). Looked up from germline, CDR1 is MGHRA and CDR2 is YSYEKL. CDR3 length: 16 amino acids. Trimming pared 6 bases from V and 3 bases from J, leaving 20 bases between. The CDR3 sequence is CASRLTATDRKETQYF. CDR3 sequence (DNA): TGCGCCAGCAGACTTACGGCTACGGACAGAAAAGAGACCCAGTACTTC.

The rearrangement links TRBV11-3 to TRBJ2-3; 8 positions match TRBD2. CDR1 and CDR2 (germline): SGHNT, YENEEA. CDR3 size: 15 residues. V was clipped by 3 bases and J by 0 bases; unmatched bases: 2. The CDR3 reads CASSFGGDSTDTQYF. CDR3 nucleotide sequence: TGTGCCAGCAGCTTCGGGGGGGATAGCACAGATACGCAGTATTTT.

The chain recombines TRBV6-1 with TRBJ1-1; D possibly corresponds to TRBD1 (5 bases). Germline CDR1 MNHNS, CDR2 SASEGT. The CDR3 has 14 amino acids. The V end was cut by 7 bases, the J end by 0 bases, with 12 bases between. CDR3 protein: CASTLTDLNTEAFF. CDR3 nucleotides: TGTGCCAGCACTTTGACAGACTTGAACACTGAAGCTTTCTTT.

The chain is built from TRBV6-5 and TRBJ2-3; 8 nucleotides align to TRBD1. After removal of 6 bases from V and 1 base from J, the junction contained 6 bases not matched to a gene. CDR1 and CDR2 from the germline V gene are MNHEY and SVGAGI. The length of the CDR3 is 15 residues. CDR3 coding DNA: TGTGCCAGCAGGGTCAGGGGGCTGGGCACAGATACGCAGTATTTT. Amino acid sequence: CASRVRGLGTDTQYF.

This chain links TRBV6-5 with TRBJ1-2, with 10 nucleotides matching TRBD1. The V and J ends lost 7 bases and 5 bases, in that order; junction bases with no gene match: 4. Germline assignment: CDR1 MNHEY and CDR2 SVGAGI. CDR3 length: 13 amino acids. CDR3 DNA: TGTGCCAGCATCTGGGGACAGGGGTATGGCTACACCTTC. Its translation is CASIWGQGYGYTF.

J is TRBJ1-1 and V is TRBV18, with D hard to call. CDR1 and CDR2 (germline): KGHSH, LQKENI. The CDR3 spans 13 residues. V was cut by 4 bases and J by 1 base, with 7 bases left in between. The CDR3, as DNA: TGTGCCAGCTCACTTCAGGAGAACACTGAAGCTTTCTTT. This encodes CASSLQENTEAFF.

The chain joins TRBV27 to TRBJ1-1, with D hard to call. Germline CDR1 and CDR2: MNHEY and SMNVEV (reference sequence). The V end was cut by 1 base, the J end by 1 base, with 7 bases between. CDR3 size: 14 residues. The CDR3 coding sequence is TGTGCCAGCAGTTTATTCGGAGGGAACACTGAAGCTTTCTTT. Encoded protein: CASSLFGGNTEAFF.

This clone was detected only once. The chain couples TRBV5-8 to TRBJ2-2; unclear D gene. The CDR3 sequence is 16 residues long. Germline V lookup: CDR1 SGHTS, CDR2 YDEGEE. V lost 1 base to trimming and J lost 1 base, with 11 bases between them. CDR3 coding DNA: TGTGCCAGCAGCTTGACGTACATCGAGAACACCGGGGAGCTGTTTTTT. This gives the protein CASSLTYIENTGELFF.

This clone was seen a few times. The chain's CDR3 is CASSELGGETQYF. The CDR3 nucleotides are TGTGCCAGCAGTGAGCTGGGGGGAGAGACCCAGTACTTC. The rearrangement links TRBV2 to TRBJ2-5, with a tentative D call TRBD2 (6 bases). This CDR3 is 13 amino acids long. From germline, CDR1 is SNHLY and CDR2 FYNNEI. V gave up 3 bases and J gave up 4 bases, with 9 bases separating them. Combining the CDR3 with reference TRBV2 and TRBJ2-5 gives the whole variable domain EPEVTQTPSHQVTQMGQEVILRCVPISNHLYFYWYRQILGQKVEFLVSFYNNEISEKSEIFDDQFSVERPDGSNFTLKIRSTKLEDSAMYFCASSELGGETQYFGPGTRLLVL.

This clone has a single count. The chain combines TRBV9 with TRBJ1-6; no clear D gene. The CDR3 runs 15 residues. Per germline, CDR1 SGDLS and CDR2 YYNGEE. V was trimmed by 0 bases and J by 8 bases, leaving 12 bases between them. CDR3 sequence (DNA): TGTGCCAGCAGCGTAGGGAGGGATGGCGATTCACCCCTCCACTTT. This sequence encodes CASSVGRDGDSPLHF.

This clone was detected only a few times. CDR3 sequence: CASSFWGRGMANEKLFF. CDR3 nucleotides: TGTGCCAGCAGCTTTTGGGGGAGGGGGATGGCTAATGAAAAACTGTTTTTT. This chain joins TRBV7-2 and TRBJ1-4; possible D gene TRBD1, 6 bases. Trimming pared 3 bases from V and 3 bases from J, leaving 17 bases between. This CDR3 is built from 17 residues. In germline, CDR1 is SGHTA, CDR2 FQGNSA.

The J gene is TRBJ2-7, the V gene TRBV27; D gene ambiguous. The CDR3 sequence is 11 residues long. Trimming took off 9 bases at V and 9 bases at J, with 15 bases between the two ends. The germline V gene has CDR1 MNHEY and CDR2 SMNVEV (reference sequence). The chain's CDR3 is CASRSGVGQYF. Written as DNA, the CDR3 is TGTGCCAGTCGATCTGGTGTCGGGCAGTACTTC.

This sequence joins TRBV11-2 and TRBJ2-5; D perhaps matches TRBD1 (6 bases). The CDR3 sequence is 14 residues long. Germline loops: CDR1 SGHAT, CDR2 FQNNGV. The V and J ends lost 4 bases and 4 bases respectively, with 13 bases between them. The CDR3 here is CASSSVRGGETQYF. CDR3 bases: TGTGCCAGCAGCTCCGTTCGAGGGGGAGAGACCCAGTACTTC. Variable domain in full (rest from reference TRBV11-2 and TRBJ2-5): EAGVAQSPRYKIIEKRQSVAFWCNPISGHATLYWYQQILGQGPKLLIQFQNNGVVDDSQLPKDRFSAERLKGVDSTLKIQPAKLEDSAVYLCASSSVRGGETQYFGPGTRLLVL.

This clone turned up a few times. The chain joins TRBV13 to TRBJ2-3; a possible D gene is TRBD1 (5 bases). Germline V lookup: CDR1 PRHDT, CDR2 FYEKMQ (reference sequence). This CDR3 contains 14 residues. The V gene lost 11 bases and the J gene lost 5 bases, with 20 bases spanning the gap. DNA of the CDR3: TGTGCCGCGGCCGCGAAAGGGGTTGGAGATACGCAGTATTTT. Residues: CAAAAKGVGDTQYF.

This chain uses TRBV5-4 with TRBJ1-2, with a tentative D call TRBD1 (6 bases). CDR1 is SGHNT, CDR2 YYREEE, per germline (reference sequence). V was shortened by 0 bases and J by 6 bases, with 15 bases between the two germline ends. The CDR3 is 15 residues long. The CDR3 loop reads CASSLAGATPDGYTF. CDR3 sequence (DNA): TGTGCCAGCAGCTTGGCAGGGGCCACACCCGATGGCTACACCTTC. Supplemented by reference TRBV5-4 and TRBJ1-2, the full variable domain reads ETGVTQSPTHLIKTRGQQVTLRCSSQSGHNTVSWYQQALGQGPQFIFQYYREEENGRGNFPPRFSGLQFPNYSSELNVNALELDDSALYLCASSLAGATPDGYTFGSGTRLTVV.

This clone was found a few times. J is TRBJ2-3 and V is TRBV11-2; D not resolved. Germline CDR1 and CDR2: SGHAT and FQNNGV. The CDR3 contains 13 residues. The germline V and J ends were trimmed by 4 bases and 4 bases, with 9 bases remaining between them. The chain's CDR3 is CASSSLRADTQYF. The CDR3 DNA sequence: TGTGCCAGCAGCTCATTGAGAGCAGATACGCAGTATTTT. Full variable domain (remainder filled in from reference TRBV11-2 and TRBJ2-3): EAGVAQSPRYKIIEKRQSVAFWCNPISGHATLYWYQQILGQGPKLLIQFQNNGVVDDSQLPKDRFSAERLKGVDSTLKIQPAKLEDSAVYLCASSSLRADTQYFGPGTRLTVL.